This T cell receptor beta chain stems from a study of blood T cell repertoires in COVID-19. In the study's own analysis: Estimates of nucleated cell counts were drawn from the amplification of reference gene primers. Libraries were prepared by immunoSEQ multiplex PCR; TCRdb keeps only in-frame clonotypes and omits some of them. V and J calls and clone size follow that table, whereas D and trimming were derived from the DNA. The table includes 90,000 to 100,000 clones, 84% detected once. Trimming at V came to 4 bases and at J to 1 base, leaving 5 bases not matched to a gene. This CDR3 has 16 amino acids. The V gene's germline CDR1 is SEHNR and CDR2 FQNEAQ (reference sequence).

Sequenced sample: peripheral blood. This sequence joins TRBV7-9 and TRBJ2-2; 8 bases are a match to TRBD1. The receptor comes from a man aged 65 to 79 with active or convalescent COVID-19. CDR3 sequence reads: CASSYQGALNTGELFF. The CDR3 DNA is TGTGCCAGCAGCTACCAGGGGGCTTTGAACACCGGGGAGCTGTTTTTT.